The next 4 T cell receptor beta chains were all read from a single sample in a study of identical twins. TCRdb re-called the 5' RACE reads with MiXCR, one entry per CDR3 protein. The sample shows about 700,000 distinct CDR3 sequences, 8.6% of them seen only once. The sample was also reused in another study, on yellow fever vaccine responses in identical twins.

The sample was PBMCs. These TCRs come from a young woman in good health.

The CDR3, as DNA: TGTGCCATCAGTGAGGCCAATGAGCAGTTCTTC. Its protein is CAISEANEQFF. The chain carries TRBV10-3 and TRBJ2-1, with D uncertain. Trimming pared 2 bases from V and 6 bases from J, leaving 2 bases between. Germline V gene data show CDR1 as ENHRY and CDR2 as SYGVKD. The CDR3 is 11 residues long.

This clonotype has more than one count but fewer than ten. The CDR3 region is CASSIQGSGGNTEAFF. CDR3 in DNA: TGTGCCAGCAGTATACAGGGGTCGGGGGGGAACACTGAAGCTTTCTTT. The gene calls are TRBV7-9 and TRBJ1-1; 7 bases are a match to TRBD1. The ends lost 6 bases at V and 1 base at J; junction bases unmatched: 11. The germline gives CDR1 SEHNR, CDR2 FQNEAQ (reference sequence). CDR3 length equals 16 residues.

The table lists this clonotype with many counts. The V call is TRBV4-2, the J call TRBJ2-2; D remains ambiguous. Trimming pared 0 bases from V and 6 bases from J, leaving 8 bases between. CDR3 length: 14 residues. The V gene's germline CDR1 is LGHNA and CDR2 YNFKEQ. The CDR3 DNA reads TGTGCCAGCAGCCAAGACAACGAGCCCGGGGAGCTGTTTTTT. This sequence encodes CASSQDNEPGELFF.

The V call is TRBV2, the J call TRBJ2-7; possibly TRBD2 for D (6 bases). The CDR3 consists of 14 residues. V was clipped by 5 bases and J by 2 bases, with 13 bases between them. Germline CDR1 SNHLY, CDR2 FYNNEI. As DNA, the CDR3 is TGTGCCAGCAGTTGGACGGGACTTCCCTACGAGCAGTACTTC. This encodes CASSWTGLPYEQYF.